This T cell receptor (beta chain) was identified during a study of regulatory dendritic cells for organ transplantation. The data were produced by immunoSEQ multiplex PCR, yet TCRdb's version contains in-frame clones alone and is incomplete. The sample records 25,000 to 35,000 clones, over 60% being singletons. The sequenced material came from memory CD4+ T cells from blood. The subset denotes: CD45RO+ memory T cells. The receptor's source is a human donor in good health.

The CDR3 sequence: CASSLDPAGGKGTEAFF. The CDR3 nucleotides are TGTGCCAGCAGCTTAGATCCAGCGGGAGGGAAAGGCACTGAAGCTTTCTTT. The rearrangement joins TRBV11-2 to TRBJ1-1, with D unresolved. V lost 0 bases and J lost 4, with 18 bases in between. The CDR3 contains 17 residues. The germline gives CDR1 SGHAT, CDR2 FQNNGV. The variable domain in full, with the rest retrieved from reference TRBV11-2 and TRBJ1-1, is EAGVAQSPRYKIIEKRQSVAFWCNPISGHATLYWYQQILGQGPKLLIQFQNNGVVDDSQLPKDRFSAERLKGVDSTLKIQPAKLEDSAVYLCASSLDPAGGKGTEAFFGQGTRLTVV.